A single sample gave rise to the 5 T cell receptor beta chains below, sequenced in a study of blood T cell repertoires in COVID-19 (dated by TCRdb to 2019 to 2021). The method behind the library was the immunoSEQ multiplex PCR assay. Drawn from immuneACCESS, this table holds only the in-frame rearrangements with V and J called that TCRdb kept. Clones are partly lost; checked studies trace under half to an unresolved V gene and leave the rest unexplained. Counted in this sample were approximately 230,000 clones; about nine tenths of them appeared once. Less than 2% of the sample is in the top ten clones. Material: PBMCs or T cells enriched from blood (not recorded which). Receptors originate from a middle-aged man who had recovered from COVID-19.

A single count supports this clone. The CDR3 loop reads CASSLDQGGKLFF. In DNA, the CDR3 is TGTGCCAGCAGCTTAGACCAGGGGGGAAAACTGTTTTTT. The chain has TRBV11-2 and TRBJ1-4; 7 positions agree with TRBD1. V dropped 0 bases and J dropped 10; count of bases not matched to a gene: 2. CDR1 is SGHAT, CDR2 FQNNGV, per germline. This CDR3 has 13 residues. Drawing the rest from reference TRBV11-2 and TRBJ1-4, the complete variable domain is EAGVAQSPRYKIIEKRQSVAFWCNPISGHATLYWYQQILGQGPKLLIQFQNNGVVDDSQLPKDRFSAERLKGVDSTLKIQPAKLEDSAVYLCASSLDQGGKLFFGSGTQLSVL.

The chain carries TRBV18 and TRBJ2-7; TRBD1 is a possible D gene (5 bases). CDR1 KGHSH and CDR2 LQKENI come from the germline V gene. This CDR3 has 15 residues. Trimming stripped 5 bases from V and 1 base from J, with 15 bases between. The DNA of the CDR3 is TGTGCCAGCTCAGCGTACAGGACCTCTTCCTACGAGCAGTACTTC. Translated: CASSAYRTSSYEQYF.

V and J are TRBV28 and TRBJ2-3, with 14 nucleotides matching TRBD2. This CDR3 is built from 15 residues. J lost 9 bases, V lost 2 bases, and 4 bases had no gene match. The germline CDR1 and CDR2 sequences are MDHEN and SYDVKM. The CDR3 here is CASSLKTSGRATQYF. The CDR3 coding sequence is TGTGCCAGCAGTTTAAAGACTAGCGGGAGGGCCACGCAGTATTTT.

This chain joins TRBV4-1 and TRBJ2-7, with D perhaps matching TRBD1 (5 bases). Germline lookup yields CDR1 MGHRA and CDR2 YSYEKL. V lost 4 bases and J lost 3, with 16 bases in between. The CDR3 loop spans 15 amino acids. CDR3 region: CASSPRMGLYYEQYF. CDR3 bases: TGCGCCAGCAGCCCTCGAATGGGGCTCTACTACGAGCAGTACTTC.

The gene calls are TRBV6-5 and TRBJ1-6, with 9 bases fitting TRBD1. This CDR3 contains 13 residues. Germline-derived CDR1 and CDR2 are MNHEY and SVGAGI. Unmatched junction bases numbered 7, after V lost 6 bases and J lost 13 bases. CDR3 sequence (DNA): TGTGCCAGCAGGCGAGGACAGGGGAATCCCCTCCACTTT. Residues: CASRRGQGNPLHF.